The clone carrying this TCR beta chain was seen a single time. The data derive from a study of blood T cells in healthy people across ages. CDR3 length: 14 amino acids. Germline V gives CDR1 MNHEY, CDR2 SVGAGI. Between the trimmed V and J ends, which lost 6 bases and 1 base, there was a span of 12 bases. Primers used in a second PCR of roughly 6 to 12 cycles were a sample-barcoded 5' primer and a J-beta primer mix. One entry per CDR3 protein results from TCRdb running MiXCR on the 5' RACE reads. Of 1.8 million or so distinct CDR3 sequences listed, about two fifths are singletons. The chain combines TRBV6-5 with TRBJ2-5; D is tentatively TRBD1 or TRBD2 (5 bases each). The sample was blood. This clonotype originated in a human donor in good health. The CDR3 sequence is CASREFGTQETQYF. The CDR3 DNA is TGTGCCAGCAGGGAATTCGGGACCCAAGAGACCCAGTACTTC.